This TCR beta chain was identified during a study of blood T cell repertoires in COVID-19. The overall study: From T cells, B-cell-depleted T cells, or PBMCs came the material, which was cDNA or gDNA.

The table came from immunoSEQ multiplex PCR; TCRdb's copy has only in-frame clones and leaves some out. The data hold 110,000 or so clones, with 75% to 90% observed a single time. Germline V gene lookup returns CDR1 MGHRA and CDR2 YSYEKL. V lost 1 base and J lost 4; bases outside the gene matches: 3. There are 16 residues in the CDR3. This chain uses TRBV4-1 with TRBJ2-1; 11 bases line up with TRBD2. Specimen: peripheral blood. This receptor was obtained from a woman in her fifties or sixties with COVID-19, enrolled during active disease. This CDR3 reads CASSQAGLADYNEQFF. The CDR3 region has the DNA TGCGCCAGCAGCCAAGCGGGACTAGCGGATTACAATGAGCAGTTCTTC.